This TCR beta chain was observed in a study of T cells in Graves' hyperthyroidism and ophthalmopathy. Study outcomes and limitations: Peripheral blood also featured most of the thyroid clonotypes expanded above 0.001.

The source material, RNA transcripts, was used to amplify TCR beta CDR3 regions. The study used the HTBI primer set for a first-round RT-PCR of the TCR CDR3. Via MiXCR, TCRdb re-called the multiplex PCR reads, giving one row per CDR3 protein. Of some 690,000 distinct CDR3 sequences in the sample, roughly 17% are singletons; the top ten hold roughly 16%. V gave up 6 bases and J gave up 0 bases, with 11 bases separating them. The CDR3 sequence is 15 residues long. This clonotype has a count of ten or more. Its antigen is as yet unknown. The sample consisted of blood. This clonotype was sampled from a man aged 50 or older with Graves' hyperthyroidism. The chain uses TRBV12-3 or TRBV12-4 and TRBJ1-4; D possibly corresponds to TRBD1 (5 bases). The CDR3 loop reads CASRPQGATNEKLFF. The CDR3 bases are TGTGCCAGCAGGCCTCAGGGTGCAACTAATGAAAAACTGTTTTTT.